This T cell receptor (beta chain) emerged from a study of control samples from healthy donors and cancer patients. Profiling relied on immunoSEQ multiplex PCR, and the TCRdb table lists in-frame clones only, not all of them. This sample has about 65,000 clones; 90% occur once, and the top ten carry roughly 1.2%. Trimming cost V 0 bases and J 4 bases, with 0 bases left between them. The CDR3 runs to 11 residues. The germline V gene encodes CDR1 LGHDT and CDR2 YNNKEL (reference sequence). As for this clone: Other DNA sequences in the sample encode the same CDR3.

The rearrangement joins TRBV3-1 (or the pseudogene TRBV3-2) to TRBJ1-2; D is unresolved. The TCR was taken from a woman between 50 and 59 years old with colorectal cancer. Sequenced: PBMCs. The chain's CDR3 is CASSQDYGYTF. CDR3 DNA: TGTGCCAGCAGCCAAGACTATGGCTACACCTTC.